Below, 20 T cell receptor beta chains from the same sample are listed, as sequenced in a study of cytotoxic CD8 clonotypes in ibrutinib-treated CLL. Sequencing used immunoSEQ multiplex PCR; TCRdb keeps in-frame clones, though not all of them. In the table there are under 150,000 clones, less than 95% of which are singletons. The specimen was PBMCs, collected after 12 months of ibrutinib treatment. These receptors were collected from a human donor with chronic lymphocytic leukemia.

The chain carries TRBV27 and TRBJ1-2; no definite D call. V lost 4 bases and J lost 3, with 15 bases in between. CDR1 MNHEY and CDR2 SMNVEV come from the germline V gene (reference sequence). This CDR3 is built from 15 residues. The CDR3 DNA follows: TGTGCCAGCAGTTCAGAACCACTATACCACTATGGCTACACCTTC. Protein product: CASSSEPLYHYGYTF.

The CDR3 DNA sequence: TGTGCCAGTAGCTCGCCAGGACTAGGATTTCGGAATGAGCAGTTCTTC. Translated, it gives CASSSPGLGFRNEQFF. This chain connects TRBV19 to TRBJ2-1; 7 bases fit TRBD2. With 6 bases clipped from V and 7 bases from J, the junction kept 15 bases outside the gene matches. CDR1 and CDR2 (germline): LNHDA, SQIVND (reference sequence). This CDR3 is built from 16 residues.

This chain joins TRBV11-3 and TRBJ2-3; no definite D call. Trimming removed 0 bases at V and 2 bases at J, with 6 bases between. In germline, CDR1 is SGHNT, CDR2 YENEEA. The CDR3 totals 14 residues. The CDR3 coding sequence is TGTGCCAGCAGCTTAGATTCCTACACAGATACGCAGTATTTT. Amino acids: CASSLDSYTDTQYF. Full variable domain (outside the CDR3, taken from reference TRBV11-3 and TRBJ2-3): EAGVVQSPRYKIIEKKQPVAFWCNPISGHNTLYWYLQNLGQGPELLIRYENEEAVDDSQLPKDRFSAERLKGVDSTLKIQPAELGDSAVYLCASSLDSYTDTQYFGPGTRLTVL.

The chain couples TRBV18 to TRBJ1-2; D remains ambiguous. CDR3 length: 13 residues. Germline assignment: CDR1 KGHSH and CDR2 LQKENI. With 3 bases removed from V and 4 bases from J, the gap between germline ends came to 9 bases. The CDR3 DNA reads as TGTGCCAGCTCACCTGACAACGCCTATGGCTACACCTTC. This gives the protein CASSPDNAYGYTF. The full variable domain, rest sourced from reference TRBV18 and TRBJ1-2, is NAGVMQNPRHLVRRRGQEARLRCSPMKGHSHVYWYRQLPEEGLKFMVYLQKENIIDESGMPKERFSAEFPKEGPSILRIQQVVRGDSAAYFCASSPDNAYGYTFGSGTRLTVV.

The rearrangement joins TRBV2 to TRBJ1-5; unclear D gene. V lost 2 bases, J lost 0 bases, and 14 bases lay in between. From germline, CDR1 is SNHLY and CDR2 FYNNEI. The CDR3 sequence is 17 residues long. CDR3 nucleotides: TGTGCCAGCAGTGAATTGTCTTGGGATTATAGCAATCAGCCCCAGCATTTT. Protein sequence: CASSELSWDYSNQPQHF.

This chain joins TRBV27 and TRBJ2-2; 7 positions agree with TRBD1. V dropped 2 bases and J dropped 1; count of bases not matched to a gene: 10. The length of the CDR3 is 18 residues. CDR1 and CDR2 (germline): MNHEY, SMNVEV (reference sequence). The CDR3 region is CASSLDPGGSGNTGELFF. CDR3 coding DNA: TGTGCCAGCAGTTTAGACCCAGGGGGTTCCGGGAACACCGGGGAGCTGTTTTTT.

The chain carries TRBV7-9 and TRBJ1-1; possible D gene TRBD1, 6 bases. Per the germline V gene, CDR1 is SEHNR and CDR2 is FQNEAQ (reference sequence). The V end lost 6 bases, the J end lost 8 bases, and 16 bases lay between the germline ends. CDR3 size: 13 residues. The CDR3 DNA reads TGTGCCAGCAGATATCAACAGGGAAGCGAAGCTTTCTTT. This translates into CASRYQQGSEAFF.

This sequence joins TRBV19 and TRBJ2-1, with no clear D. This CDR3 is built from 14 residues. Trimming left V 5 bases short and J 3 bases short, with 11 bases between. Germline V gives CDR1 LNHDA, CDR2 SQIVND (reference sequence). This chain's CDR3 is CASSLPTNYNEQFF. The DNA for the CDR3 is TGTGCCAGTAGTCTGCCGACAAACTACAATGAGCAGTTCTTC.

This sequence joins TRBV28 and TRBJ1-5; no clear D. This CDR3 region has 17 residues. V lost 2 bases and J lost 1, with 15 bases in between. Germline V lookup: CDR1 MDHEN, CDR2 SYDVKM. CDR3 in DNA: TGTGCCAGCAGTTTACTTAAAGACGGACGGAGCAATCAGCCCCAGCATTTT. Its translation is CASSLLKDGRSNQPQHF.

The CDR3 here is CASRNGFEQFF. CDR3 coding DNA: TGCGCCAGCAGGAATGGATTTGAGCAGTTCTTC. The chain recombines TRBV5-1 with TRBJ2-1; no clear D gene. The CDR3 is made up of 11 amino acids. Germline CDR1 is SGHRS and CDR2 is YFSETQ. Deletions cut 5 bases from V and 9 bases from J, with 9 bases between.

The genes are TRBV27 and TRBJ2-5, with 10 bases lining up with TRBD1. The germline gives CDR1 MNHEY, CDR2 SMNVEV (reference sequence). The CDR3 spans 15 residues. Unmatched junction bases numbered 8, after V lost 6 bases and J lost 4 bases. CDR3 sequence: CASSLGQGGRETQYF. CDR3 sequence (DNA): TGTGCCAGCAGCCTAGGACAGGGGGGCCGAGAGACCCAGTACTTC.

This rearrangement joins TRBV13 to TRBJ2-7, with 9 bases aligning to TRBD1. CDR3 length: 16 residues. Germline CDR1 and CDR2: PRHDT and FYEKMQ (reference sequence). J lost 2 bases, V lost 3 bases, and 8 bases had no gene match. The CDR3 region has the DNA TGTGCCAGCAGCTTTATTGGGGGGACAGGGCCCTACGAGCAGTACTTC. It encodes CASSFIGGTGPYEQYF.

This chain uses TRBV7-6 with TRBJ2-2, with TRBD2 matching 8 bases. CDR3 length equals 15 residues. Germline V CDR1 and CDR2: SGHVS, FNYEAQ. V lost 3 bases and J lost 6; bases outside the gene matches: 6. In DNA form, the CDR3 reads TGTGCCAGCAGCTTGGGACTAGGGAATCCCGGGGAGCTGTTTTTT. Translated: CASSLGLGNPGELFF.

CDR3 DNA: TGTGCCAGCAGCTTAGCCCCCAACACCGGGGAGCTGTTTTTT. This translates into CASSLAPNTGELFF. The chain carries TRBV11-2 and TRBJ2-2; D ambiguous. The germline gives CDR1 SGHAT, CDR2 FQNNGV. The CDR3 is made up of 14 amino acids. V lost 1 base to trimming and J lost 2 bases, with 5 bases between them.

This clone was detected only a few times. The chain couples TRBV5-6 to TRBJ2-7; 7 nucleotides align to TRBD1. This CDR3 comprises 14 residues. V lost 4 bases and J lost 0; bases outside the gene matches: 4. Germline-derived CDR1 and CDR2 are SGHDT and YYEEEE. The CDR3 bases are TGTGCCAGCAGCGGACGGGACAGCTCCTACGAGCAGTACTTC. This codes for CASSGRDSSYEQYF. The full variable domain, rest sourced from reference TRBV5-6 and TRBJ2-7, is DAGVTQSPTHLIKTRGQQVTLRCSPKSGHDTVSWYQQALGQGPQFIFQYYEEEERQRGNFPDRFSGHQFPNYSSELNVNALLLGDSALYLCASSGRDSSYEQYFGPGTRLTVT.

The CDR3 loop is CASRTSGSYEQYF. As DNA, the CDR3 is TGTGCCAGCAGAACTAGCGGTTCCTACGAGCAGTACTTC. The V and J genes are TRBV14 and TRBJ2-7, with 8 bases fitting TRBD2. Germline V gene sequence: CDR1 SGHDN, CDR2 FVKESK. This CDR3 contains 13 residues. J was trimmed by 1 base and V by 6 bases; bases with no gene match: 2.

V gene TRBV9 combines with J gene TRBJ2-1; D may be TRBD2 (5 bases). CDR3 length: 15 amino acids. Trimming took 0 bases from V and 10 from J, leaving 17 bases between them. Germline lookup yields CDR1 SGDLS and CDR2 YYNGEE. CDR3 in amino acids: CASSVASSLLLEQFF. The DNA for the CDR3 is TGTGCCAGCAGCGTAGCTAGCTCTTTATTATTGGAGCAGTTCTTC.

This chain uses TRBV18 with TRBJ2-7, with D possibly TRBD1 on 6 matching bases. The CDR3 extends over 14 amino acids. CDR1 and CDR2 from the germline V gene are KGHSH and LQKENI. With 2 bases removed from V and 6 bases from J, the gap between germline ends came to 14 bases. This chain's CDR3 is CASSPGGQGGEQYF. The CDR3 DNA is TGTGCCAGCTCACCAGGGGGTCAAGGGGGCGAGCAGTACTTC.

V and J are TRBV5-1 and TRBJ1-4, with D perhaps TRBD1 (5 bases). The germline V gene has CDR1 SGHRS and CDR2 YFSETQ. Trimming removed 6 bases at V and 5 bases at J, with 17 bases between. This CDR3 is built from 15 residues. CDR3 protein: CASNHLGPGNEKLFF. CDR3 DNA: TGCGCCAGCAACCACCTGGGACCTGGCAATGAAAAACTGTTTTTT. The variable domain in full, with the rest retrieved from reference TRBV5-1 and TRBJ1-4, is KAGVTQTPRYLIKTRGQQVTLSCSPISGHRSVSWYQQTPGQGLQFLFEYFSETQRNKGNFPGRFSGRQFSNSRSEMNVSTLELGDSALYLCASNHLGPGNEKLFFGSGTQLSVL.

The chain joins TRBV4-2 to TRBJ2-6; a possible D gene is TRBD1 (5 bases). V was shortened by 1 base and J by 2 bases, with 9 bases between the two germline ends. The CDR3 extends over 16 amino acids. CDR1 and CDR2 from the germline V gene are LGHNA and YNFKEQ. Here the CDR3 DNA reads TGTGCCAGCAGCCAAGGAGACAGAACTGGGGCCAACGTCCTGACTTTC. It codes for CASSQGDRTGANVLTF.